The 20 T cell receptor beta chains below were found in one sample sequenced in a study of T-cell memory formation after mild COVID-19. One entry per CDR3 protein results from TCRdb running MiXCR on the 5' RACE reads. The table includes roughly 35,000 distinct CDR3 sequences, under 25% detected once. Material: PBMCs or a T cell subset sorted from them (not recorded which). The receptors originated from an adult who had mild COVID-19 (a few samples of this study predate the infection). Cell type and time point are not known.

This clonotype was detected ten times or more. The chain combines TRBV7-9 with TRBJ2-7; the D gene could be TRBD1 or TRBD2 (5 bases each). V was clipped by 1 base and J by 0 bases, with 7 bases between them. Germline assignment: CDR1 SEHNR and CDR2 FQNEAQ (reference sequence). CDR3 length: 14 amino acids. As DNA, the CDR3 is TGTGCCAGCAGCTTAGTTGGGGGCTCCTACGAGCAGTACTTC. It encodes CASSLVGGSYEQYF.

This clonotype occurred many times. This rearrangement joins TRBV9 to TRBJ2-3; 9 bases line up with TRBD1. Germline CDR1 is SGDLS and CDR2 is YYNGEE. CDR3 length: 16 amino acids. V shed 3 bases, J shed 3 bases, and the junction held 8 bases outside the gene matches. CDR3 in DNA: TGTGCCAGCAGCGGACGTCGGGACAGGGCTACAGATACGCAGTATTTT. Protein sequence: CASSGRRDRATDTQYF.

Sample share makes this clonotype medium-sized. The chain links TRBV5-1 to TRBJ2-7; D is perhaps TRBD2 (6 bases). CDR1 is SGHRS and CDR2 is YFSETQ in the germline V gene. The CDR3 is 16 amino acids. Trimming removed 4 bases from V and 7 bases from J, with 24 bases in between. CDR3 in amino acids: CASSRTTPRPTDEQYF. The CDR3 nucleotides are TGCGCCAGCAGCCGGACTACCCCTAGGCCTACGGATGAGCAGTACTTC.

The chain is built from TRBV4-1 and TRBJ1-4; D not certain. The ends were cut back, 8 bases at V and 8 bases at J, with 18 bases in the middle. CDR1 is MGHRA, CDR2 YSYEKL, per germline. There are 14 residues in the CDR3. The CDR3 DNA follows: TGCGCCAGCTGCCGGACCGAAATAACCGAAAAACTGTTTTTT. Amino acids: CASCRTEITEKLFF.

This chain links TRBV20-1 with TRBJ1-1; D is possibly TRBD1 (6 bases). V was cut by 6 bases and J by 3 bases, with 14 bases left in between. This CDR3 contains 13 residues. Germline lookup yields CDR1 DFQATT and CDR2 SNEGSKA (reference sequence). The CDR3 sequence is CSAKRGGHTEAFF. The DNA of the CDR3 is TGCAGTGCAAAAAGGGGGGGTCACACTGAAGCTTTCTTT.

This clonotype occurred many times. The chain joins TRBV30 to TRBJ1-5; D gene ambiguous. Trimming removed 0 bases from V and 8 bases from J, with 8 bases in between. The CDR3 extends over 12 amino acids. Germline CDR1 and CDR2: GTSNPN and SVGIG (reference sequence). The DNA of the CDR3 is TGTGCCTGGAGTGTTGGGTTGAAGCCCCAGCATTTT. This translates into CAWSVGLKPQHF.

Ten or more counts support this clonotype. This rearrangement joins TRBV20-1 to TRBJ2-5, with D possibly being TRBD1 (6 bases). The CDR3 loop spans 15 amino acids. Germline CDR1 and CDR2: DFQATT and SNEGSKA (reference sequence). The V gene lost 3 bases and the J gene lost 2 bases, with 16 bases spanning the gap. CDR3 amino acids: CSASGVGQGQETQYF. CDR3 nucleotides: TGCAGTGCTAGCGGCGTCGGCCAGGGGCAAGAGACCCAGTACTTC.

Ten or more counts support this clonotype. CDR3 amino acids: CAWNRDRGETQYF. Here the CDR3 DNA reads TGTGCCTGGAACCGGGACAGGGGTGAGACCCAGTACTTC. V usage is TRBV30 and J usage is TRBJ2-5; 10 nucleotides align to TRBD1. The CDR3 spans 13 residues. Germline V gene lookup returns CDR1 GTSNPN and CDR2 SVGIG (reference sequence). V lost 4 bases, J lost 5 bases, and 4 bases stayed unmatched.

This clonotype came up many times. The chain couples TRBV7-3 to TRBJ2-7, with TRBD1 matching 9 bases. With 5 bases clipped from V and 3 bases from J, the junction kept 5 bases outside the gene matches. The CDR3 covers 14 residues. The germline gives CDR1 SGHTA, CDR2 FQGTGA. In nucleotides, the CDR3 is TGTGCCAGCAGCCCAGGGGGACAGGGCTACGAGCAGTACTTC. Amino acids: CASSPGGQGYEQYF.

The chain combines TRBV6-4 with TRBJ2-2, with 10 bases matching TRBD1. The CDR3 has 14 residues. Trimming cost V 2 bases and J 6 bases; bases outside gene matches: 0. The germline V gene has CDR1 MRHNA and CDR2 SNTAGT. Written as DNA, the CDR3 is TGTGCCAGCAGTGACGGACAGGGGGCCGGGGAGCTGTTTTTT. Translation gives CASSDGQGAGELFF.

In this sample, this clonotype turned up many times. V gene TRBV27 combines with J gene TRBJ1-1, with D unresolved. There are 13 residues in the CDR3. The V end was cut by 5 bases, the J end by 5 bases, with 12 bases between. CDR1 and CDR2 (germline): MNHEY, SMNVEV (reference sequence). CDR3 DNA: TGTGCCAGCAGTACTACAGTGGGAACTGAAGCTTTCTTT. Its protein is CASSTTVGTEAFF.

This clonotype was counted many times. CDR3 sequence: CASSSRRQETQYF. The CDR3 nucleotides read TGTGCCAGCAGTTCCAGACGGCAGGAGACCCAGTACTTC. The V gene is TRBV27, the J gene TRBJ2-5; the D is unclear. Germline V gives CDR1 MNHEY, CDR2 SMNVEV (reference sequence). There are 13 residues in the CDR3. Trimming removed 4 bases from V and 5 bases from J, with 11 bases in between.

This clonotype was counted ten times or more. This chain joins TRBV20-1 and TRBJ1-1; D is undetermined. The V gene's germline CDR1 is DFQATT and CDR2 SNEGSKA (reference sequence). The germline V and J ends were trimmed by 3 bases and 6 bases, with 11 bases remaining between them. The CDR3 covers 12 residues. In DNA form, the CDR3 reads TGCAGTGCTAGGATGGAGATCCCTGAAGCTTTCTTT. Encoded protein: CSARMEIPEAFF.

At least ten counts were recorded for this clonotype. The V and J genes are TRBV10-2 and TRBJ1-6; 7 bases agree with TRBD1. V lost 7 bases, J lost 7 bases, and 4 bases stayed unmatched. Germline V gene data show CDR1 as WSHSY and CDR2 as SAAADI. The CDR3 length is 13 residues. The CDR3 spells CASMDRMNSPLHF. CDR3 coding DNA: TGCGCCAGCATGGACAGGATGAATTCACCCCTCCACTTT.

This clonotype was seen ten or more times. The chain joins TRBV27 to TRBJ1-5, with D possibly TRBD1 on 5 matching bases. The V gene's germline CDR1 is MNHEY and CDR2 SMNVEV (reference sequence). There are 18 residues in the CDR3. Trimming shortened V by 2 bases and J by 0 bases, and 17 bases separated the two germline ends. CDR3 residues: CASSLTPPDKNSNQPQHF. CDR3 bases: TGTGCCAGCAGTTTAACCCCCCCGGACAAAAATAGCAATCAGCCCCAGCATTTT.

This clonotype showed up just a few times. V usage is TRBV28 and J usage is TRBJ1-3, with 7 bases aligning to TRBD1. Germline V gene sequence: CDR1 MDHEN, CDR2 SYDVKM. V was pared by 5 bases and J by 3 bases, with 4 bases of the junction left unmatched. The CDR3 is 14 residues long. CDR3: CASSLGGDGNTIYF. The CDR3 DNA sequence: TGTGCCAGCAGTCTAGGGGGCGATGGAAACACCATATATTTT.

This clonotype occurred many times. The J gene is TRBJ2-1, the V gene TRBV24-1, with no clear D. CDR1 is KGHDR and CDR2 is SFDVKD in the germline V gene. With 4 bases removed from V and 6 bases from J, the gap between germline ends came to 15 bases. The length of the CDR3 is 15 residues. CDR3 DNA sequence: TGTGCCACCAGTGACCCCGGCTTACTACCCAATGAGCAGTTCTTC. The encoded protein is CATSDPGLLPNEQFF.

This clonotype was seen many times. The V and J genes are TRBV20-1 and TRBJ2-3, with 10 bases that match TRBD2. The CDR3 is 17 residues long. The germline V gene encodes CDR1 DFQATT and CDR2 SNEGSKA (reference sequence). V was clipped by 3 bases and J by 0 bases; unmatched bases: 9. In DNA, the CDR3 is TGCAGTGCTAGGGGCAGCGGGGGGGCCTCTAGCACAGATACGCAGTATTTT. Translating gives CSARGSGGASSTDTQYF.

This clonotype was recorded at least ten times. In nucleotides, the CDR3 is TGTGCCAGCAGCTCGGGACAGATAATAGCCAAAAACATTCAGTACTTC. As protein: CASSSGQIIAKNIQYF. The chain is built from TRBV11-2 and TRBJ2-4, with 7 positions matching TRBD1. In germline, CDR1 is SGHAT, CDR2 FQNNGV. CDR3 length: 16 amino acids. V shed 4 bases, J shed 0 bases, and the junction held 6 bases outside the gene matches.

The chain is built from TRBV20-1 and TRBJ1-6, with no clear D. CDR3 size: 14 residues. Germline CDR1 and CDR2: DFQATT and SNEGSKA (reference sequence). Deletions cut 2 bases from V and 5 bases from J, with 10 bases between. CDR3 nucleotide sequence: TGCAGTGCTAGACCTTCCGGTAATAATTCACCCCTCCACTTT. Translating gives CSARPSGNNSPLHF.